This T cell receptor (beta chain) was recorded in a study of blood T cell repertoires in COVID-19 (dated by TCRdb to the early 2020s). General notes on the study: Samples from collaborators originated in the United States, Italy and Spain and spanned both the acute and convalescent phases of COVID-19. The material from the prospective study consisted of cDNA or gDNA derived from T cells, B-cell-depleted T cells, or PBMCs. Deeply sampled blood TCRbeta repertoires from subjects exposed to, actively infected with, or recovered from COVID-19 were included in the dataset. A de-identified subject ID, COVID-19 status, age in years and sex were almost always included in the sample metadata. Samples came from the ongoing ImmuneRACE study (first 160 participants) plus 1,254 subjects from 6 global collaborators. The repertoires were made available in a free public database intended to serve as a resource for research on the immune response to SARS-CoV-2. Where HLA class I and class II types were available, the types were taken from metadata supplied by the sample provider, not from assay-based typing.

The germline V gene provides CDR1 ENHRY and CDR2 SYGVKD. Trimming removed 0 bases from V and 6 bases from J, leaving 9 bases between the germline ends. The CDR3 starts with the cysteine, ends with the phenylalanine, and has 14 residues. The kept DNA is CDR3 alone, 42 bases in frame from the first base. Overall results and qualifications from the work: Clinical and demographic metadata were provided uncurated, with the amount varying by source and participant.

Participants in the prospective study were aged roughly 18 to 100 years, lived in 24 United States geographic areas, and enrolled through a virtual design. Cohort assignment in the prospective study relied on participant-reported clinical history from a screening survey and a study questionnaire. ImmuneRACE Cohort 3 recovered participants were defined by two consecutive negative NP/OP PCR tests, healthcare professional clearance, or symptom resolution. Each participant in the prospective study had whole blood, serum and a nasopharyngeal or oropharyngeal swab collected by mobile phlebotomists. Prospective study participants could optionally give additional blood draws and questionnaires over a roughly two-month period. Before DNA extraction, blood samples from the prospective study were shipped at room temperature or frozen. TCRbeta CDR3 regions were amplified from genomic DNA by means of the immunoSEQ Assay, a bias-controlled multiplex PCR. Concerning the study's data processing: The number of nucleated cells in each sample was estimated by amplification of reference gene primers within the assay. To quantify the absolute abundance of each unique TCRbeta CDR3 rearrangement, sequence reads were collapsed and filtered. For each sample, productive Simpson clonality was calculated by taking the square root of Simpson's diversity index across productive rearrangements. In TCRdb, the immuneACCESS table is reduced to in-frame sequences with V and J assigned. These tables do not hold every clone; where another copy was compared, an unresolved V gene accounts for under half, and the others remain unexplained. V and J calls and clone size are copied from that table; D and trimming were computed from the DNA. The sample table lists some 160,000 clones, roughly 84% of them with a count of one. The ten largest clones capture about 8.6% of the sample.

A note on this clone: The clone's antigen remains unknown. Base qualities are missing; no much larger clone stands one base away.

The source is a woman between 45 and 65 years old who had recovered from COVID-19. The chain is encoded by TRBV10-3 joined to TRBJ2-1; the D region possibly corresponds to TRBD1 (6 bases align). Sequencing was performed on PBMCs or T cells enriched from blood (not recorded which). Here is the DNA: TGTGCCATCAGTGAGTCTACAGGGTTCAATGAGCAGTTCTTC. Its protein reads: CAISESTGFNEQFF.